One sample yielded the 21 T cell receptor beta chains listed below, sequenced in a study of blood T cell repertoires in COVID-19 (TCRdb year 2020). Receptors were amplified or captured by the immunoSEQ multiplex PCR assay. What TCRdb holds here is the immuneACCESS table cut down to in-frame rearrangements. Part of the clones is not present; checked against another copy, under half of the missing clones reflect an unresolved V gene, and the others are unexplained. The sample records some 300,000 clones, 70% to 90% of which are singletons. Roughly 7% of the sample belongs to the ten largest clones. Material for sequencing was peripheral blood. The origin of the receptors is a woman under 40 who had recovered from COVID-19.

This rearrangement joins TRBV9 to TRBJ1-6, with D perhaps TRBD1 (5 bases). From germline, CDR1 is SGDLS and CDR2 YYNGEE. V gave up 3 bases and J gave up 0 bases, with 13 bases separating them. This CDR3 contains 17 residues. The CDR3 DNA sequence: TGTGCCAGCAGCGCAACGTTCGACAGCTCCTATAATTCACCCCTCCACTTT. It encodes CASSATFDSSYNSPLHF.

This chain joins TRBV3-1 (or the pseudogene TRBV3-2) and TRBJ1-3; D is unresolved. The CDR3 has 12 residues. The V gene's germline CDR1 is LGHDT and CDR2 YNNKEL (reference sequence). Trimming left V 1 base short and J 4 bases short, with 2 bases between. The CDR3 DNA reads as TGTGCCAGCAGCCAAGCAGGAAACACCATATATTTT. It codes for CASSQAGNTIYF.

This clone was seen only once. The chain employs TRBV29-1 and TRBJ2-6; D is perhaps TRBD1 (5 bases). This CDR3 has 14 amino acids. With 6 bases removed from V and 4 bases from J, the gap between germline ends came to 13 bases. CDR1 and CDR2 (germline): SQVTM, ANQGSEA. The CDR3 coding sequence is TGCAGCGTCACGCAGGGTACCGGGGCCAACGTCCTGACTTTC. Translation: CSVTQGTGANVLTF.

The chain recombines TRBV20-1 with TRBJ2-3; a possible D gene is TRBD2 (6 bases). The germline V and J ends were trimmed by 3 bases and 4 bases, with 14 bases remaining between them. Germline-derived CDR1 and CDR2 are DFQATT and SNEGSKA (reference sequence). CDR3 length equals 14 residues. CDR3 nucleotide sequence: TGCAGTGCTAGTGCGGGGTCCCGGGCAGATACGCAGTATTTT. This codes for CSASAGSRADTQYF.

The chain has TRBV10-3 and TRBJ1-1, with D perhaps TRBD1 (5 bases). The CDR3 is 15 residues long. CDR1 ENHRY and CDR2 SYGVKD come from the germline V gene. V was clipped by 2 bases and J by 4 bases, with 14 bases between them. CDR3 region: CAISEGSGTGTEAFF. DNA of the CDR3: TGTGCCATCAGTGAGGGATCAGGGACTGGCACTGAAGCTTTCTTT.

DNA for the CDR3: TGCGCCAGCAGCCAACCTACAGGGGGCCCATACGAGCAGTACTTC. Translated: CASSQPTGGPYEQYF. The chain couples TRBV4-1 to TRBJ2-7; TRBD1 aligns across 9 bases. Trimming cost V 2 bases and J 4 bases; bases outside gene matches: 6. CDR3 length: 15 amino acids. Per germline, CDR1 MGHRA and CDR2 YSYEKL.

V usage is TRBV29-1 and J usage is TRBJ1-1; D gene unclear. The CDR3 is 12 residues long. V lost 3 bases and J 2 bases, leaving 7 bases between the germline ends. Germline V gene lookup returns CDR1 SQVTM and CDR2 ANQGSEA. CDR3 loop: CSVDQVNTEAFF. Written as DNA, the CDR3 is TGCAGCGTTGACCAGGTTAACACTGAAGCTTTCTTT. Filled out from reference TRBV29-1 and TRBJ1-1, the complete variable domain reads SAVISQKPSRDICQRGTSLTIQCQVDSQVTMMFWYRQQPGQSLTLIATANQGSEATYESGFVIDKFPISRPNLTFSTLTVSNMSPEDSSIYLCSVDQVNTEAFFGQGTRLTVV.

V usage is TRBV5-6 and J usage is TRBJ1-2; D is uncertain. The CDR3 covers 14 residues. CDR1 SGHDT and CDR2 YYEEEE come from the germline V gene. Deletions cut 2 bases from V and 3 bases from J, with 11 bases between. CDR3 nucleotide sequence: TGTGCCAGCAGCTTAGGCAGGCCATACTATGGCTACACCTTC. Amino acid sequence: CASSLGRPYYGYTF.

V gene TRBV6-2 or TRBV6-3 combines with J gene TRBJ2-7; 7 bases match TRBD2. Unmatched junction bases numbered 8, after V lost 2 bases and J lost 1 base. The germline V gene encodes CDR1 MNHEY and CDR2 SVGEGT. The CDR3 consists of 16 residues. DNA for the CDR3: TGTGCCAGCAGTTACGAGCTCGGGGGGAGTTCCTACGAGCAGTACTTC. Its translation: CASSYELGGSSYEQYF.

The genes are TRBV5-4 and TRBJ2-2; weak D call: TRBD2 (6 bases). This CDR3 comprises 16 residues. Trimming shortened V by 0 bases and J by 5 bases, and 14 bases separated the two germline ends. Germline V gene sequence: CDR1 SGHNT, CDR2 YYREEE (reference sequence). CDR3 sequence (DNA): TGTGCCAGCAGCTTGGCGGCGGGGCCTGGGACCGGGGAGCTGTTTTTT. It codes for CASSLAAGPGTGELFF.

The gene calls are TRBV13 and TRBJ2-3; possible D gene TRBD2, 5 bases. V lost 5 bases, J lost 1 base, and 13 bases lay in between. Germline-derived CDR1 and CDR2 are PRHDT and FYEKMQ (reference sequence). The CDR3 length is 15 residues. CDR3: CASSEGAVGTDTQYF. The CDR3 DNA reads TGTGCCAGCAGCGAGGGAGCGGTTGGCACAGATACGCAGTATTTT.

This clone was picked up a small number of times. The chain employs TRBV2 and TRBJ2-7; 7 nucleotides match TRBD1. The CDR3 is made up of 14 amino acids. Per the germline V gene, CDR1 is SNHLY and CDR2 is FYNNEI. V gave up 6 bases and J gave up 4 bases; unmatched junction bases: 9. CDR3 bases: TGTGCCAGCAGAGTCGACAGGGAGATATACGAGCAGTACTTC. Translating it yields CASRVDREIYEQYF.

J is TRBJ2-7 and V is TRBV29-1; a possible D gene is TRBD1 (5 bases). Germline V gene data show CDR1 as SQVTM and CDR2 as ANQGSEA. The V end was cut by 4 bases, the J end by 6 bases, with 7 bases between. CDR3 length: 10 residues. The CDR3 sequence is CSVVRGEQYF. The CDR3 bases are TGCAGCGTTGTTAGGGGCGAGCAGTACTTC.

Comments on this clone: The same CDR3 can be traced to other DNA sequences in this sample. The chain carries TRBV18 and TRBJ1-1; D is uncertain. The germline gives CDR1 KGHSH, CDR2 LQKENI. The CDR3 covers 13 residues. V lost 2 bases, J lost 5 bases, and 9 bases lay in between. The CDR3 sequence is CASSPGAGTEAFF. CDR3 DNA: TGTGCCAGCTCACCAGGTGCCGGGACTGAAGCTTTCTTT. The full variable domain, completed using reference TRBV18 and TRBJ1-1, is NAGVMQNPRHLVRRRGQEARLRCSPMKGHSHVYWYRQLPEEGLKFMVYLQKENIIDESGMPKERFSAEFPKEGPSILRIQQVVRGDSAAYFCASSPGAGTEAFFGQGTRLTVV.

The chain recombines TRBV2 with TRBJ1-2; D is possibly TRBD1 (6 bases). The CDR3 is 11 residues long. The V gene's germline CDR1 is SNHLY and CDR2 FYNNEI. V gave up 9 bases and J gave up 4 bases, with 9 bases separating them. CDR3 residues: CASGTSYGYTF. CDR3 coding DNA: TGTGCCAGTGGGACAAGCTATGGCTACACCTTC.

The V call is TRBV7-3, the J call TRBJ2-5; 10 positions match TRBD1. Germline V gene sequence: CDR1 SGHTA, CDR2 FQGTGA. The CDR3 sequence is 15 residues long. J lost 4 bases, V lost 4 bases, and 6 bases had no gene match. The CDR3 DNA reads as TGTGCCAGCAGCTCGGGACAGGGGCCGCCAGAGACCCAGTACTTC. It encodes CASSSGQGPPETQYF.

The CDR3 is CASSSQGLTEAFF. In nucleotides, the CDR3 is TGTGCCAGCAGTTCGCAGGGGCTCACTGAAGCTTTCTTT. The chain links TRBV28 to TRBJ1-1; possibly TRBD1 for D (6 bases). Deletions cut 4 bases from V and 4 bases from J, with 10 bases between. The CDR3 contains 13 residues. Germline-derived CDR1 and CDR2 are MDHEN and SYDVKM.

This CDR3 reads CASSPGQGYGYTF. The CDR3 DNA reads TGTGCCAGCAGCCCAGGACAGGGTTATGGCTACACCTTC. The chain links TRBV14 to TRBJ1-2; 8 nucleotides agree with TRBD1. J gave up 5 bases and V 4 bases, and 3 bases lay outside the gene matches. CDR1 and CDR2 (germline): SGHDN, FVKESK. The CDR3 runs to 13 residues.

The chain links TRBV7-2 to TRBJ2-7; D is possibly TRBD2 (5 bases). This CDR3 contains 14 residues. The V end lost 5 bases, the J end lost 1 base, and 12 bases lay between the germline ends. Germline assignment: CDR1 SGHTA and CDR2 FQGNSA. CDR3 DNA sequence: TGTGCCAGCAGCCCAGTCGGGGTTTCCTACGAGCAGTACTTC. This codes for CASSPVGVSYEQYF.

The rearrangement joins TRBV5-1 to TRBJ1-2, with 9 bases lining up with TRBD1. CDR1 and CDR2 from the germline V gene are SGHRS and YFSETQ. Germline trimming cut 5 bases from V and 0 bases from J; bases unmatched to any gene: 5. This CDR3 region has 15 residues. The CDR3 bases are TGCGCCAGCAGGGACAGGGGACCTACTAACTATGGCTACACCTTC. It translates to CASRDRGPTNYGYTF.

This clone was seen only a few times. The CDR3 region has the DNA TGTGCCAGCAGTTCCTACAGTTCACCCCTCCACTTT. Its protein is CASSSYSSPLHF. The V and J genes are TRBV27 and TRBJ1-6; D is uncertain. Germline values: CDR1 MNHEY, CDR2 SMNVEV (reference sequence). This CDR3 has 12 residues. V was shortened by 4 bases and J by 9 bases, with 7 bases between the two germline ends.